This T cell receptor beta chain stems from a study of shared clonotypes between healthy human individuals. Regarding the study as a whole: The low donor count limited represented genetic and exposure-history diversity. Sharing across a handful of donors was seen in about 5% of naive CD4 clonotypes.

The naive CD8 fraction comprised CD45RO-negative cells positively selected for CCR7 and excluded terminally differentiated effector memory CD45RA+ cells. The ends were cut back, 3 bases at V and 3 bases at J, with 8 bases in the middle. Germline lookup yields CDR1 LGHNT and CDR2 FRNRAP. The CDR3 totals 13 residues. A deep-level run was used for the assay. Method: immunoSEQ multiplex PCR; TCRdb's copy keeps in-frame clones and lacks some. Of about 550,000 clones listed, roughly 96% are singletons. This clone was recorded once. The antigen is undetermined. The material sequenced was naive CD8+ T cells sorted from blood. The source is a woman in her 30s in good health. V gene TRBV12-5 combines with J gene TRBJ2-5, with D tentatively TRBD1 (6 bases). The CDR3 bases are TGTGCTAGTGGTTTATGGACAGAAGAGACCCAGTACTTC. Translating gives CASGLWTEETQYF.